This is a list of T cell receptor beta chains from one sample in a study of cytomegalovirus exposure and HLA in healthy donors. TCRdb keeps only in-frame clones here, not all; method: immunoSEQ multiplex PCR. The sample yields about 200,000 clones, roughly 79% seen once. The specimen was PBMCs. The origin of the receptors is a man younger than 40 in good health and CMV-seronegative. CDR3s include the opening cysteine and the closing phenylalanine or tryptophan. Each record gives: clone size, J gene, V gene, D gene, CDR3 protein, CDR3 DNA. A D gene is named only where the DNA matches it firmly. The size field is filled for only some rows; it gives once, few, many or a size class.

>NA|TRBJ2-7|TRBV28|NA
CASSGGGAKTYEQYF
TGTGCCAGCAGCGGAGGGGGGGCGAAGACCTACGAGCAGTACTTC
>few|TRBJ1-1|TRBV30|NA
CAWSVLSASNTEAFF
TGTGCCTGGAGTGTACTTTCTGCGAGTAACACTGAAGCTTTCTTT
>NA|TRBJ2-3|TRBV7-3|NA
CASSMHATIGTDTQYF
TGTGCCAGCAGCATGCATGCCACTATAGGTACAGATACGCAGTATTTT
>once|TRBJ1-4|TRBV28|NA
CASSPIGTPTNEKLFF
TGTGCCAGCAGTCCGATTGGGACACCAACTAATGAAAAACTGTTTTTT
>few|TRBJ2-4|TRBV6-1|NA
CASRNGALAKNIQYF
TGTGCCAGCAGAAATGGGGCCTTGGCCAAAAACATTCAGTACTTC
>NA|TRBJ2-7|TRBV5-6|NA
CASMISLGAAYEQYF
TGTGCCAGTATGATATCCTTGGGGGCGGCCTACGAGCAGTACTTC
>NA|TRBJ1-1|TRBV5-6|NA
CASIKRRDNPNTEAFF
TGTGCCAGCATTAAGAGGAGAGATAATCCGAACACTGAAGCTTTCTTT
>NA|TRBJ2-7|TRBV4-2|TRBD2
CASSLGGLAGGDSYEQYF
TGTGCCAGCAGCCTAGGGGGGCTAGCGGGAGGAGATTCCTACGAGCAGTACTTC
>NA|TRBJ2-1|TRBV7-3|TRBD2
CASSHAGTSGYNEQFF
TGTGCCAGCAGCCACGCCGGGACTAGCGGCTACAATGAGCAGTTCTTC
>NA|TRBJ1-4|TRBV2|NA
CASSELAGALEKLFF
TGTGCCAGCAGTGAACTTGCGGGGGCTCTAGAAAAACTGTTTTTT
>NA|TRBJ2-6|TRBV9|NA
CASSGGSLEVLTF
TGTGCCAGCAGCGGGGGCTCCCTAGAAGTCCTGACTTTC
>NA|TRBJ1-5|TRBV28|NA
CASNTGTVQPQHF
TGTGCCAGCAACACAGGGACGGTTCAGCCCCAGCATTTT
>NA|TRBJ1-5|TRBV19|NA
CASTSDRGQNQPQHF
NA
>NA|TRBJ2-7|TRBV7-2|NA
CASTSVNVGVHEQYF
TGTGCCAGCACCTCGGTAAATGTAGGGGTTCACGAGCAGTACTTC
>NA|TRBJ1-4|TRBV4-1|NA
CASSQVGWGANEKLFF
TGCGCCAGCAGCCAAGTGGGTTGGGGAGCTAATGAAAAACTGTTTTTT
>NA|TRBJ2-7|TRBV19|TRBD2
CASPETSAYERYF
TGTGCCAGTCCCGAGACTAGCGCCTACGAGCGGTACTTC
>NA|TRBJ1-1|TRBV4-1|NA
CASSRAQGNTEAFF
TGCGCCAGCAGCCGGGCCCAGGGTAACACTGAAGCTTTCTTT
>once|TRBJ1-2|TRBV9|TRBD1
CASSVGQGLAGYTF
TGTGCCAGCAGCGTCGGACAGGGCCTGGCTGGCTACACCTTC
>NA|TRBJ2-1|TRBV4-1|TRBD2
CASTPGLAGYNEQFF
TGCGCCAGCACCCCGGGACTAGCGGGTTACAATGAGCAGTTCTTC
>NA|TRBJ1-5|TRBV6-5|NA
CASSLRQTNQPQHF
TGTGCCAGCAGTTTGCGGCAAACAAATCAGCCCCAGCATTTT
>NA|TRBJ2-1|TRBV28|NA
CAAYGFSSYNEQFF
TGTGCCGCCTACGGGTTTAGCTCCTACAATGAGCAGTTCTTC
>once|TRBJ2-5|TRBV5-5|TRBD1
CASSTDRLQTQYF
TGTGCCAGCAGCACGGACAGGTTACAGACCCAGTACTTC
>NA|TRBJ1-6|TRBV7-9|NA
CASSLAGDRALHF
TGTGCCAGCAGCTTAGCAGGGGATCGGGCCCTCCACTTT
>once|TRBJ2-3|TRBV7-7|NA
CASSLSTGLPHTQYF
TGTGCCAGCAGCTTAAGCACTGGGCTACCGCATACGCAGTATTTT
>few|TRBJ1-2|TRBV5-4|TRBD1
CASSPLTGDYTF
TGTGCCAGCAGCCCCCTGACAGGGGACTACACCTTC
>NA|TRBJ2-1|TRBV21-1|NA
CASSKVWGQGGEHEQFF
TGTGCCAGCAGCAAAGTATGGGGACAGGGCGGAGAGCATGAGCAGTTCTTC
>once|TRBJ2-1|TRBV7-2|NA
CASSLAAPGNEQFF
TGTGCCAGCAGCTTAGCTGCGCCAGGCAATGAGCAGTTCTTC
>NA|TRBJ1-5|TRBV4-1|TRBD1
CASSQAGGASNQPQHF
TGCGCCAGCAGCCAAGCAGGGGGCGCAAGCAATCAGCCCCAGCATTTT
>NA|TRBJ2-7|TRBV6-5|TRBD2
CASSSWAGGTYEQYF
TGTGCCAGCAGTTCTTGGGCGGGAGGTACCTACGAGCAGTACTTC
>NA|TRBJ2-2|TRBV13|TRBD1
CASSSGQGNTGELFF
TGTGCCAGCAGCTCCGGACAGGGGAACACCGGGGAGCTGTTTTTT
>NA|TRBJ2-5|TRBV5-1|TRBD1
CASSLEGTGRETQYF
TGCGCCAGCAGCTTGGAAGGGACAGGGAGGGAGACCCAGTACTTC
>once|TRBJ2-7|TRBV27|NA
CASSLRGDITYEQYF
TGTGCCAGCAGTTTACGGGGGGACATTACCTACGAGCAGTACTTC
>NA|TRBJ2-5|TRBV2|TRBD2
CASRYRSTSGRETQYF
TGTGCCAGCAGGTATAGATCGACTAGCGGGAGAGAGACCCAGTACTTC
>once|TRBJ2-7|TRBV11-2|TRBD1
CASSLAPTGNSYEQYF
TGTGCCAGCAGCTTAGCTCCGACAGGGAACTCCTACGAGCAGTACTTC
>NA|TRBJ2-4|TRBV5-6|NA
CASSLEGQFDYF
TGTGCCAGCAGCTTGGAAGGACAGTTTGACTACTTC
>NA|TRBJ2-1|TRBV29-1|TRBD2
CSVDSGSGRAVNEQFF
TGCAGCGTTGACTCGGGTAGCGGGAGGGCTGTAAATGAGCAGTTCTTC
>NA|TRBJ2-7|TRBV18|TRBD2
CASSPQALGLAEYEQYF
TGTGCCAGCTCACCACAAGCTCTGGGACTAGCGGAATACGAGCAGTACTTC
>NA|TRBJ2-7|TRBV7-9|NA
CASGGPGQSSYEQYF
TGTGCCAGCGGAGGGCCGGGACAGAGCTCCTACGAGCAGTACTTC
>NA|TRBJ1-1|TRBV15|NA
CATSRQAVETEAFF
TGTGCCACCAGCAGACAGGCCGTGGAAACTGAAGCTTTCTTT